Described below is a single TCR beta chain sequence and its context. Its antigen is unknown. Base quality data are lacking; no much larger clone is found one base away. These data belong to a study of T cell changes during pregnancy in multiple sclerosis (dated by TCRdb to between 2017 and 2020). With respect to the entire study: Changes in the T cell repertoire over the course of pregnancy were examined in this study in women with multiple sclerosis.

The method was the immunoSEQ multiplex PCR assay. Not all clones reach the TCRdb copy of this immuneACCESS table, which keeps in-frame sequences only. Checked studies attribute under half of the gap to unresolved V genes and leave the rest unexplained. This sample has 20,000 to 25,000 clones in its table, and over 80% of those were observed once. 15% to 17% of the sample comes from the top ten. The CDR3 runs 14 amino acids, cysteine and phenylalanine included. The DNA shown is the 42-base CDR3, in frame from base 1. Based on the germline V gene, the CDR1 and CDR2 sequences are SGHVS and FQNEAQ. The junction carries 10 bases between V and J, which are trimmed by 0 bases and 4 bases respectively.

This sequence uses TRBV7-8 and TRBJ2-7, with no confident D gene call. The specimen was CD8+ T cells from peripheral blood mononuclear cells, collected in the first trimester of pregnancy. The receptor was isolated from a female donor in good health, enrolled as a control in a pregnancy study. The CDR3 amino acid sequence is: CASSLAEAEYEQYF. The DNA is TGTGCCAGCAGCTTAGCCGAGGCGGAATACGAGCAGTACTTC.